Listed here is a single T cell receptor (beta chain). Generated by immunoSEQ multiplex PCR, the TCRdb table keeps only in-frame clones and is missing some. The sample lists 2 million to 2.5 million clones; roughly 92% were seen once. Germline trimming cut 6 bases from V and 5 bases from J; bases unmatched to any gene: 13. The CDR3 totals 16 residues. CDR1 and CDR2 from the germline V gene are LNHDA and SQIVND (reference sequence). This specimen belongs to a study of shared clonotypes between healthy human individuals. The source material was naive CD4+ T cells from PBMCs. As to subset: CD45RA+ positively selected. The TCR originated in a man between 18 and 35 years old in good health. Some clones in this sample may be carry-over from other donors' samples. The chain links TRBV19 to TRBJ1-5; 7 nucleotides line up with TRBD1. The CDR3 region has the DNA TGTGCCAGTAGGGCCGGGGACAGTCTGGGATATCAGCCCCAGCATTTT. It codes for CASRAGDSLGYQPQHF.